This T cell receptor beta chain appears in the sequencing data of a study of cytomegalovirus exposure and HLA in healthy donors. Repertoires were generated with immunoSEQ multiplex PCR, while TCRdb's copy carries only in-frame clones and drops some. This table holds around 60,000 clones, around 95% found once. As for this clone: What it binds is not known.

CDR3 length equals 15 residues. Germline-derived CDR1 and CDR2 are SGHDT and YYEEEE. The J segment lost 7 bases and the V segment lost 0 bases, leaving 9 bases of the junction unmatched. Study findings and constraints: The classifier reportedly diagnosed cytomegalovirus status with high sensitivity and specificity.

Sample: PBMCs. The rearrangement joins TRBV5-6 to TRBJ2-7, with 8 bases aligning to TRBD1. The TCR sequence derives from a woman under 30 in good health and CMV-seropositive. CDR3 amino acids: CASSLGGQGSWEQYF. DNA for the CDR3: TGTGCCAGCAGCTTGGGTGGACAGGGTTCATGGGAGCAGTACTTC.